This T cell receptor (beta chain) was found in a study of Ad26.COV2.S vaccination and SARS-CoV-2 variants. Study information: Dosing was one shot or two shots 56 days apart.

Germline lookup yields CDR1 LNHDA and CDR2 SQIVND (reference sequence). V was pared by 5 bases and J by 8 bases, with 21 bases between. The CDR3 is 15 residues long. As for treatment: 15 to 20 received Ad26.COV2.S at low or high dose, single or two shots; about 5 received placebo; per-sample allocation not given. The samples were gathered on day 63 after the first injection of vaccine or placebo. An Ad26 vector that expressed Wuhan-strain SARS-CoV-2 spike constituted the vaccine. Sequencing used immunoSEQ multiplex PCR; TCRdb keeps in-frame clones, though not all of them. This table has hundreds of thousands of clones, 89% appearing once. Study-level points and caveats: Recipients of vaccine and of placebo showed similar breadth of their non-spike TCR repertoires.

In regard to this clone: Its antigen is not known.

The sequence came from a person between 18 and 65 years old who received the Ad26.COV2.S COVID-19 vaccine or a placebo. Sample: peripheral blood, taken in a trial of Ad26.COV2.S vaccine versus placebo. The chain joins TRBV19 to TRBJ1-2; no firm D call. DNA for the CDR3: TGTGCCAGTAGTCAATCAGGTAGCGGTGGATACGGCTACACCTTC. Residues: CASSQSGSGGYGYTF.